This record concerns one T cell receptor (beta chain) sequence. Its specificity is not known. The source of the sample is a study of siplizumab effects on memory and regulatory T cells. General study findings and limits: Mean Treg-derived proportions of mappable alloreactive CD4+ clones were roughly 69% for siplizumab and approximately 25% for controls.

Assays were performed on about 100,000 TCR templates per sample. The repertoire was sequenced with immunoSEQ multiplex PCR; TCRdb's copy has only in-frame clones and lacks some. The repertoire holds 100,000 or so clones, with 91% as singletons. There are 12 residues in the CDR3. Germline CDR1 LNHDA, CDR2 SQIVND (reference sequence). Trimming shortened V by 3 bases and J by 7 bases, and 9 bases separated the two germline ends. The chain employs TRBV19 and TRBJ1-1, with TRBD1 as a possible D gene (5 bases). The source of this sequence is a human donor in good health. Sequenced: CD4+ T cells sorted from blood. This chain's CDR3 is CASSIGQYEAFF. CDR3 nucleotides: TGTGCCAGTAGTATTGGACAATATGAAGCTTTCTTT. Full variable domain (outside the CDR3, taken from reference TRBV19 and TRBJ1-1): DGGITQSPKYLFRKEGQNVTLSCEQNLNHDAMYWYRQDPGQGLRLIYYSQIVNDFQKGDIAEGYSVSREKKESFPLTVTSAQKNPTAFYLCASSIGQYEAFFGQGTRLTVV.